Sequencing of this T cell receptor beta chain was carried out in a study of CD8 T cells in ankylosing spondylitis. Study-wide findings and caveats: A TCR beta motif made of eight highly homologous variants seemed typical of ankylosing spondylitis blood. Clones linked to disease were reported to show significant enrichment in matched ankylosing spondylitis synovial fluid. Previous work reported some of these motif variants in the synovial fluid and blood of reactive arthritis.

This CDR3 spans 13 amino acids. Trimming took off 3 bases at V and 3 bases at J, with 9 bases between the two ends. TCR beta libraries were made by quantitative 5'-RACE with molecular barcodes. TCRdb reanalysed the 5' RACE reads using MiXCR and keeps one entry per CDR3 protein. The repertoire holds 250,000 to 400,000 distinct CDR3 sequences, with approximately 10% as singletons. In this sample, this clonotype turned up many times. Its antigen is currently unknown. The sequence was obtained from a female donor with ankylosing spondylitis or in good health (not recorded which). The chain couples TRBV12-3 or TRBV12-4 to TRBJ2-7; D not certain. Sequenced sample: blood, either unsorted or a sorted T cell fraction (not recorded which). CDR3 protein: CASSFGSDYEQYF. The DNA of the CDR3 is TGTGCCAGCAGTTTTGGGTCAGACTACGAGCAGTACTTC.